These 17 T cell receptor beta chains were all obtained from the same sample, sequenced in a study of CD4 T cells in relation to SARS-CoV-2 and coronaviruses. CD4+ T cells from unexposed donors were obtained before the COVID-19 pandemic (2011-2018). After about 10 days of culture, CD4+ T cells were isolated. Their target antigens are unknown. Sequencing used immunoSEQ multiplex PCR; TCRdb keeps in-frame clones, though not all of them. The sample carries around 29,000 clones, 70% to 85% recorded once. The source material was CD4+ T cells from PBMCs, cultured in vitro. These receptors were obtained from a human donor in good health.

The V call is TRBV9, the J call TRBJ2-3, with 10 bases lining up with TRBD2. The CDR3 consists of 16 residues. Germline lookup yields CDR1 SGDLS and CDR2 YYNGEE. With 1 base clipped from V and 5 bases from J, the junction kept 7 bases outside the gene matches. This chain's CDR3 is CASSVWEREGRDTQYF. CDR3 sequence (DNA): TGTGCCAGCAGCGTATGGGAGCGGGAGGGGCGAGATACGCAGTATTTT.

This clone was seen a few times. The genes are TRBV11-2 and TRBJ1-1, with D perhaps TRBD1 (6 bases). The CDR3 has 14 residues. With 1 base removed from V and 3 bases from J, the gap between germline ends came to 9 bases. CDR1 and CDR2 from the germline V gene are SGHAT and FQNNGV. The CDR3 DNA reads TGTGCCAGCAGCTTAGCACAGGGTTACACTGAAGCTTTCTTT. This gives the protein CASSLAQGYTEAFF.

The chain joins TRBV2 to TRBJ1-1; TRBD1 agrees at 7 bases. The germline CDR1 and CDR2 sequences are SNHLY and FYNNEI. This CDR3 is 17 amino acids long. V was pared by 2 bases and J by 2 bases, with 11 bases of the junction left unmatched. CDR3 region: CASSELAGGYINTEAFF. The DNA of the CDR3 is TGTGCCAGCAGTGAACTGGCAGGGGGATACATTAACACTGAAGCTTTCTTT.

J is TRBJ1-1 and V is TRBV2, with TRBD1 as a possible D gene (5 bases). Looked up from germline, CDR1 is SNHLY and CDR2 is FYNNEI. V lost 2 bases to trimming and J lost 0 bases, with 19 bases between them. This CDR3 is built from 18 residues. The CDR3, as DNA: TGTGCCAGCAGTGAAAGGCGTCAGGGACCTGGGATGAACACTGAAGCTTTCTTT. This codes for CASSERRQGPGMNTEAFF.

The chain carries TRBV7-2 and TRBJ2-1; no definite D call. Germline V lookup: CDR1 SGHTA, CDR2 FQGNSA. Trimming stripped 4 bases from V and 0 bases from J, with 7 bases between. This CDR3 contains 14 residues. The CDR3 DNA follows: TGTGCCAGCAGCTCAACAAGCTCCTACAATGAGCAGTTCTTC. This gives the protein CASSSTSSYNEQFF. Together with reference TRBV7-2 and TRBJ2-1, the CDR3 gives the full variable domain: GAGVSQSPSNKVTEKGKDVELRCDPISGHTALYWYRQSLGQGLEFLIYFQGNSAPDKSGLPSDRFSAERTGGSVSTLTIQRTQQEDSAVYLCASSSTSSYNEQFFGPGTRLTVL.

The J gene is TRBJ2-3, the V gene TRBV6-5; D is unresolved. CDR3 length: 12 amino acids. The germline V gene encodes CDR1 MNHEY and CDR2 SVGAGI. The V end lost 10 bases, the J end lost 2 bases, and 10 bases lay between the germline ends. The CDR3 protein is CATKWDTDTQYF. The CDR3 nucleotides read TGTGCCACTAAGTGGGACACAGATACGCAGTATTTT.

This clone was seen a handful of times. The CDR3 loop is CASSLGGSYGYTF. CDR3 coding DNA: TGTGCCAGCAGCTTAGGGGGGTCATATGGCTACACCTTC. The chain is built from TRBV7-9 and TRBJ1-2; TRBD1 might be the D (5 bases). V was trimmed by 1 base and J by 5 bases, leaving 8 bases between them. The CDR3 is 13 amino acids. Germline V CDR1 and CDR2: SEHNR, FQNEAQ (reference sequence).

The chain uses TRBV9 and TRBJ1-2; tentatively, D is TRBD1 (6 bases). The germline V gene encodes CDR1 SGDLS and CDR2 YYNGEE. CDR3 length: 15 amino acids. Trimming took off 0 bases at V and 2 bases at J, with 11 bases between the two ends. The CDR3 reads CASSVDAGVNYGYTF. The CDR3, as DNA: TGTGCCAGCAGCGTAGATGCAGGGGTAAACTATGGCTACACCTTC.

This clone was seen a handful of times. This chain connects TRBV30 to TRBJ1-2; 8 nucleotides match TRBD1. CDR1 and CDR2 from the germline V gene are GTSNPN and SVGIG (reference sequence). CDR3 length: 15 amino acids. Trimming took 5 bases from V and 1 from J; bases not matched to a gene: 9. CDR3 bases: TGTGCCTGGGCTCGGGACAGGTCGCTTAACTATGGCTACACCTTC. It yields the protein CAWARDRSLNYGYTF.

The chain joins TRBV10-2 to TRBJ2-3, with 11 bases lining up with TRBD2. The CDR3 totals 17 residues. Germline V gene data show CDR1 as WSHSY and CDR2 as SAAADI. V dropped 5 bases and J dropped 1; count of bases not matched to a gene: 8. The CDR3 DNA sequence: TGCGCCAGCAGTCCTAGCGGGGGGCCTAGGGGCACAGATACGCAGTATTTT. Translation gives CASSPSGGPRGTDTQYF.

The V call is TRBV12-3 or TRBV12-4, the J call TRBJ2-3; D ambiguous. This CDR3 contains 11 residues. Between the trimmed V and J ends, which lost 5 bases and 2 bases, there was a span of 2 bases. The DNA of the CDR3 is TGTGCCAGCAGTCCCACAGATACGCAGTATTTT. This codes for CASSPTDTQYF.

The chain combines TRBV19 with TRBJ2-3, with a weak D call TRBD1 (7 bases). V lost 5 bases to trimming and J lost 1 base, with 13 bases between them. The CDR3 consists of 15 residues. Looked up from germline, CDR1 is LNHDA and CDR2 is SQIVND (reference sequence). The chain's CDR3 is CASSQGGGGTDTQYF. Here the CDR3 DNA reads TGTGCCAGTAGTCAAGGGGGCGGGGGCACAGATACGCAGTATTTT.

This clone was detected a few times. The chain has TRBV28 and TRBJ1-2, with D unclear. Trimming took off 3 bases at V and 1 base at J, with 9 bases between the two ends. Per the germline V gene, CDR1 is MDHEN and CDR2 is SYDVKM. This CDR3 is 14 amino acids long. CDR3 coding DNA: TGTGCCAGCAGTTTTCCGGACGGTAACTATGGCTACACCTTC. Residues: CASSFPDGNYGYTF.

This clone was seen just once. The chain combines TRBV14 with TRBJ1-6, with unresolved D. The CDR3 loop spans 14 amino acids. Germline values: CDR1 SGHDN, CDR2 FVKESK. V was trimmed by 3 bases and J by 4 bases, leaving 7 bases between them. In DNA form, the CDR3 reads TGTGCCAGCAGCCAGGGTCGGTATAATTCACCCCTCCACTTT. Protein: CASSQGRYNSPLHF. Combining the CDR3 with reference TRBV14 and TRBJ1-6 gives the whole variable domain EAGVTQFPSHSVIEKGQTVTLRCDPISGHDNLYWYRRVMGKEIKFLLHFVKESKQDESGMPNNRFLAERTGGTYSTLKVQPAELEDSGVYFCASSQGRYNSPLHFGNGTRLTVT.

This chain links TRBV4-2 with TRBJ2-5; 13 bases agree with TRBD2. V lost 5 bases, J lost 3 bases, and 3 bases stayed unmatched. This CDR3 is built from 15 residues. Germline CDR1 reads LGHNA; CDR2 reads YNFKEQ. DNA of the CDR3: TGTGCCAGCAGCAGACTAGCGGGAGGCGAAGAGACCCAGTACTTC. Translating gives CASSRLAGGEETQYF.

The rearrangement uses TRBV5-1 and TRBJ2-5; D possibly corresponds to TRBD1 (6 bases). V dropped 0 bases and J dropped 3 bases, with 9 bases sitting between them. CDR1 is SGHRS and CDR2 is YFSETQ in the germline V gene. The CDR3 is 14 amino acids. CDR3 DNA sequence: TGCGCCAGCAGCTTGGGGCCAGGGGAAGAGACCCAGTACTTC. Translated, it gives CASSLGPGEETQYF.

This chain uses TRBV4-2 with TRBJ1-6; the match to TRBD1 covers 7 bases. After removal of 0 bases from V and 6 bases from J, the junction contained 2 bases not matched to a gene. This CDR3 has 15 residues. The germline V gene encodes CDR1 LGHNA and CDR2 YNFKEQ. The CDR3 DNA reads TGTGCCAGCAGCCAAGAACAGGGGAGTAATTCACCCCTCCACTTT. This gives the protein CASSQEQGSNSPLHF.